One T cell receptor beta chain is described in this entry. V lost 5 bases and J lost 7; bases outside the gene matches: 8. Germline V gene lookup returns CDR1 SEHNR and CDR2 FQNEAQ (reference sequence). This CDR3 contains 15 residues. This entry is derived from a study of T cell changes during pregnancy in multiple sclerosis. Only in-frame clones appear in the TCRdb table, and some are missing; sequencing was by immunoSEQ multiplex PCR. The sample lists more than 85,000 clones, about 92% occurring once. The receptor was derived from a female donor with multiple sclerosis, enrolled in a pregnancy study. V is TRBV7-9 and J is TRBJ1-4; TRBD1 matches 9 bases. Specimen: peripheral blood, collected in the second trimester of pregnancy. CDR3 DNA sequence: TGTGCCAGCAGCCAGGCCGGGACAGGGCTTGAAAAACTGTTTTTT. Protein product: CASSQAGTGLEKLFF. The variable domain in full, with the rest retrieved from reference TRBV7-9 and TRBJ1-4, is DTGVSQNPRHKITKRGQNVTFRCDPISEHNRLYWYRQTLGQGPEFLTYFQNEAQLEKSRLLSDRFSAERPKGSFSTLEIQRTEQGDSAMYLCASSQAGTGLEKLFFGSGTQLSVL.